This T cell receptor (beta chain) was identified during a study of blood T cell repertoires in COVID-19. Study information: Acute-phase and convalescent COVID-19 samples originated in the United States, Italy and Spain.

The ends were cut back, 6 bases at V and 3 bases at J, with 10 bases in the middle. The CDR3 loop spans 13 amino acids. Original analysis: Quantification of nucleated cells was approximated via reference gene primer amplification. TCRdb keeps only in-frame clones here, not all; method: immunoSEQ multiplex PCR. That table supplies the V and J calls and clone size; D and trimming were determined from the DNA. The table has under 300,000 clones, roughly nine tenths seen once. This clone was seen once. Cohorts were determined from participant-reported clinical history. Two negative PCRs, clearance, or symptom resolution had been documented for recovered Cohort 3 donors.

Sequenced sample: PBMCs or T cells enriched from blood (not recorded which). The chain joins TRBV12-3 or TRBV12-4 to TRBJ2-3, with D uncertain. The receptor's source is a woman aged 60 to 75 who had recovered from COVID-19. The CDR3 DNA reads as TGTGCCAGCAGGCAGGTTGGTACAGATACGCAGTATTTT. The encoded protein is CASRQVGTDTQYF.